The T cell receptor beta chain under discussion was sequenced for a study of shared clonotypes between healthy human individuals. Some clones are missing from TCRdb's copy, which holds only in-frame ones; the method was immunoSEQ multiplex PCR. Here the sample spans roughly 1,100,000 clones, about 77% being singletons. This clonotype originated in a young man in good health. Sequencing input: memory CD4+ T cells sorted from blood. Subset denoted: CD45RA-negative fraction.

The CDR3 DNA sequence: TGTGCCAGCAGCGTAGGGGGACTAGCGGGCCATAAGGCCTACGAGCAGTACTTC. Amino acid sequence: CASSVGGLAGHKAYEQYF. The chain couples TRBV9 to TRBJ2-7; the match to TRBD2 covers 12 bases. The germline V gene has CDR1 SGDLS and CDR2 YYNGEE. The CDR3 has 18 amino acids. V lost 0 bases to trimming and J lost 2 bases; unmatched junction nucleotides: 9.